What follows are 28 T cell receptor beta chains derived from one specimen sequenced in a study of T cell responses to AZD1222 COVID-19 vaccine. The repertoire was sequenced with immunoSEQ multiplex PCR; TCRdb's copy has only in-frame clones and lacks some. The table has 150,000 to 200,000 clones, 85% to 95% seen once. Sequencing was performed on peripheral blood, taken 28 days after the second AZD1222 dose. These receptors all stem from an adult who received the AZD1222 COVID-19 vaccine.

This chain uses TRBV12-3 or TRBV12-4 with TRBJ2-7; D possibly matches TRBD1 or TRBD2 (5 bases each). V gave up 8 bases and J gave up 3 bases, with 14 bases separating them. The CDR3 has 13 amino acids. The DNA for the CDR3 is TGTGCCAGCTCGCGCCAGGGAGTCTACGAGCAGTACTTC. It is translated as CASSRQGVYEQYF.

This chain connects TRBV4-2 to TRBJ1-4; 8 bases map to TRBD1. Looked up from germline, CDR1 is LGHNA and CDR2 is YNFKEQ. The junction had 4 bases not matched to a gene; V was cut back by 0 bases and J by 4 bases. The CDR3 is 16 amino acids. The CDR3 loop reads CASSQERGQGNEKLFF. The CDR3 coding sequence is TGTGCCAGCAGCCAAGAGAGAGGACAGGGTAATGAAAAACTGTTTTTT.

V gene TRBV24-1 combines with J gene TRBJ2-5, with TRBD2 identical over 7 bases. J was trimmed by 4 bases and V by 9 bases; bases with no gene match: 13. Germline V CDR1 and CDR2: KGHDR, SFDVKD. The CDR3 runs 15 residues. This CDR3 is CATAPAGVIRETQYF. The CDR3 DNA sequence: TGTGCCACCGCCCCCGCGGGAGTAATTAGAGAGACCCAGTACTTC.

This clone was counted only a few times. CDR3 nucleotides: TGCGCCAGCAGCCAATGGCGGAAAGAGACCCAGTACTTC. It encodes CASSQWRKETQYF. The chain carries TRBV4-1 and TRBJ2-5; D uncertain. The CDR3 totals 13 residues. V was pared by 2 bases and J by 3 bases, with 7 bases between. Germline V gives CDR1 MGHRA, CDR2 YSYEKL.

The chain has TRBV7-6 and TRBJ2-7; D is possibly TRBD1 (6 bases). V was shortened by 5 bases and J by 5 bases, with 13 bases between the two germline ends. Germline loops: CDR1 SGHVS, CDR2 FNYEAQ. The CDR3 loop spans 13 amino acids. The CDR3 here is CASSITGSHEQYF. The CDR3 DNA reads TGTGCCAGCAGCATTACAGGGAGCCACGAGCAGTACTTC.

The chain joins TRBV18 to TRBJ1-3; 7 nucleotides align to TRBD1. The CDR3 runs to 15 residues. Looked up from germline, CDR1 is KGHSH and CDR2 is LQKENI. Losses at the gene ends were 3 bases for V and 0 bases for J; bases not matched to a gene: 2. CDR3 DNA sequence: TGTGCCAGCTCACCCGACAGGGCCTCTGGAAACACCATATATTTT. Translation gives CASSPDRASGNTIYF.

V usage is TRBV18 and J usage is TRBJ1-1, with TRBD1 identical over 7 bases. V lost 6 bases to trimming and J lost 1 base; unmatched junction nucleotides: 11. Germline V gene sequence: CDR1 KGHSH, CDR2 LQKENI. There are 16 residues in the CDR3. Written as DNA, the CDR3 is TGTGCCAGCTCCCCGAACGGGTGGACAGGGAACACTGAAGCTTTCTTT. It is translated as CASSPNGWTGNTEAFF.

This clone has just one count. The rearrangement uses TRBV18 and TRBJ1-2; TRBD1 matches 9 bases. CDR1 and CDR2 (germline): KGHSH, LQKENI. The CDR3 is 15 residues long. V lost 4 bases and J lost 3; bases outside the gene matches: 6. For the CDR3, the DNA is TGTGCCAGCTCACAACAGGGGGCGATGGACTATGGCTACACCTTC. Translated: CASSQQGAMDYGYTF.

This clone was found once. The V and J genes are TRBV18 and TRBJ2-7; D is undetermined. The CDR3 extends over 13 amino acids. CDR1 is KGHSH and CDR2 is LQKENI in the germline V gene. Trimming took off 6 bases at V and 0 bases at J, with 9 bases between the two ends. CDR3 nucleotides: TGTGCCAGCTCGGGTGGGATCTCCTACGAGCAGTACTTC. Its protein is CASSGGISYEQYF.

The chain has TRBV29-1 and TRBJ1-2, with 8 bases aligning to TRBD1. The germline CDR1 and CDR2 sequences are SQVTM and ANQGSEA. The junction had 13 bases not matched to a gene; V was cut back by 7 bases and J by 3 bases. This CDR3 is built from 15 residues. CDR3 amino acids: CSGRDSGGADYGYTF. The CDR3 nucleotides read TGCAGCGGCCGAGATTCAGGGGGCGCGGACTATGGCTACACCTTC.

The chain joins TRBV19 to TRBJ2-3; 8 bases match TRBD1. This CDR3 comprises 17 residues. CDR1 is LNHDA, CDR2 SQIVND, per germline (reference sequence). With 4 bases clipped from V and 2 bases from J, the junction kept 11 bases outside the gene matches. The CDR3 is CASSRAPGGRVTDTQYF. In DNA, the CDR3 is TGTGCCAGTAGTAGGGCACCAGGGGGCCGGGTCACAGATACGCAGTATTTT. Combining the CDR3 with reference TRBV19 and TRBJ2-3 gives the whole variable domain DGGITQSPKYLFRKEGQNVTLSCEQNLNHDAMYWYRQDPGQGLRLIYYSQIVNDFQKGDIAEGYSVSREKKESFPLTVTSAQKNPTAFYLCASSRAPGGRVTDTQYFGPGTRLTVL.

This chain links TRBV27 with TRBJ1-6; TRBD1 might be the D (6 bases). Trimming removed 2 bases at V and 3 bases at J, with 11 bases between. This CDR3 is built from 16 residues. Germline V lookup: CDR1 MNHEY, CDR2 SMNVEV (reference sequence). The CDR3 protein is CASSLGTNGYNSPLHF. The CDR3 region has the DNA TGTGCCAGCAGTTTAGGGACAAATGGCTATAATTCACCCCTCCACTTT.

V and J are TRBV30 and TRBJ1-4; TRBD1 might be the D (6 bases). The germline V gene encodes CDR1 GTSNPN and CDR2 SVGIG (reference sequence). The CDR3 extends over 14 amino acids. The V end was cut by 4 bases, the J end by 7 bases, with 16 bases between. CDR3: CAWTKGVGGEKLFF. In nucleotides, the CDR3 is TGTGCCTGGACCAAGGGGGTAGGTGGTGAAAAACTGTTTTTT. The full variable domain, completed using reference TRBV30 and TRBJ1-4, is SQTIHQWPATLVQPVGSPLSLECTVEGTSNPNLYWYRQAAGRGLQLLFYSVGIGQISSEVPQNLSASRPQDRQFILSSKKLLLSDSGFYLCAWTKGVGGEKLFFGSGTQLSVL.

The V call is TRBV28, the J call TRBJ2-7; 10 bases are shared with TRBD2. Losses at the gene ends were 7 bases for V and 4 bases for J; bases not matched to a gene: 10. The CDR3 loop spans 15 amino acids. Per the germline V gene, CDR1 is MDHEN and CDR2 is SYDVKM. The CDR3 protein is CASIGSTSGTYEQYF. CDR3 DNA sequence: TGTGCCAGCATTGGATCCACTAGCGGGACTTACGAGCAGTACTTC. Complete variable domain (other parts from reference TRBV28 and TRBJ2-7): DVKVTQSSRYLVKRTGEKVFLECVQDMDHENMFWYRQDPGLGLRLIYFSYDVKMKEKGDIPEGYSVSREKKERFSLILESASTNQTSMYLCASIGSTSGTYEQYFGPGTRLTVT.

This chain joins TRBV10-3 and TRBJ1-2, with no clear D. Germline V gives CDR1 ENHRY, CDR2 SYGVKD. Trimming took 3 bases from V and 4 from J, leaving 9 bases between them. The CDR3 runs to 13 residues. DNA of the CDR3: TGTGCCATCAGTGAAGGGCAGTCCTATGGCTACACCTTC. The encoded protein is CAISEGQSYGYTF.

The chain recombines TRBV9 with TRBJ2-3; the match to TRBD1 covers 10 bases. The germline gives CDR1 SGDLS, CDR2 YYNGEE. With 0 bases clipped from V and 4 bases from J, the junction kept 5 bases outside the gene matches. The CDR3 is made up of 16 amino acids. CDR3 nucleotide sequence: TGTGCCAGCAGCGTAGAGGGGACAGGGGCCGCAGATACGCAGTATTTT. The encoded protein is CASSVEGTGAADTQYF.

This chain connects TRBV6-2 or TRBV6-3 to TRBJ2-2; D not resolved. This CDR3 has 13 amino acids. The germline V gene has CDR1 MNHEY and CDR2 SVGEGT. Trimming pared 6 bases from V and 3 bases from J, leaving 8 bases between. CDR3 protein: CASSRVYTGELFF. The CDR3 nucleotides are TGTGCCAGCAGCCGGGTATACACCGGGGAGCTGTTTTTT.

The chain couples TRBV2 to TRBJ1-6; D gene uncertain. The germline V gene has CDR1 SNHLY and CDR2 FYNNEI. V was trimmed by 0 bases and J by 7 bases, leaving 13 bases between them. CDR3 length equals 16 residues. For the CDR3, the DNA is TGTGCCAGCAGTGAAGCGCAAGGTCTCCTCAATTCACCCCTCCACTTT. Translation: CASSEAQGLLNSPLHF.

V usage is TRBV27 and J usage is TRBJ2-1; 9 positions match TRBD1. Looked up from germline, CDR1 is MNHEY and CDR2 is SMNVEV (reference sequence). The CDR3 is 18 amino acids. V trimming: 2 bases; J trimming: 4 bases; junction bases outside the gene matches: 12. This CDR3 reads CASSLNRGPLQGYNEQFF. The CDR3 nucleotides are TGTGCCAGCAGTTTAAACAGGGGGCCTCTTCAGGGTTACAATGAGCAGTTCTTC.

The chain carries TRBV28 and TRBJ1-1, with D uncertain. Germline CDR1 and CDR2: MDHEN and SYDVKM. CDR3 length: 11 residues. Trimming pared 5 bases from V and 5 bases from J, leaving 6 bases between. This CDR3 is CASSVRTEAFF. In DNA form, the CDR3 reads TGTGCCAGCAGTGTGCGAACTGAAGCTTTCTTT.

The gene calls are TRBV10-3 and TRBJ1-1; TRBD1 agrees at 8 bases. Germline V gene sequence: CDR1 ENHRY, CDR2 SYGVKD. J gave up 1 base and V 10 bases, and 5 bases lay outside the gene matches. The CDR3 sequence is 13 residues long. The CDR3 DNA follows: TGTGCCACACGACAGGGGCAGAACACTGAAGCTTTCTTT. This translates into CATRQGQNTEAFF.

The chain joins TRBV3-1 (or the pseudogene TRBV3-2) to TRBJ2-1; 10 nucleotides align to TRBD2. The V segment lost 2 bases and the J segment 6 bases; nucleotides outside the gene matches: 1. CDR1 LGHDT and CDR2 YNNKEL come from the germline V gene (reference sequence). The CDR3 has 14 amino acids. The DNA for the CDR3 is TGTGCCAGCAGCCAACAGCGGGAGGGCAATGAGCAGTTCTTC. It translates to CASSQQREGNEQFF.

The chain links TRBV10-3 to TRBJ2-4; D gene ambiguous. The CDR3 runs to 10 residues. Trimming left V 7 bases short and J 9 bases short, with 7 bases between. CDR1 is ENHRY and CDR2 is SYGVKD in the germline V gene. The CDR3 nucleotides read TGTGCCATCACCCGTGGCATTCAGTACTTC. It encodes CAITRGIQYF.

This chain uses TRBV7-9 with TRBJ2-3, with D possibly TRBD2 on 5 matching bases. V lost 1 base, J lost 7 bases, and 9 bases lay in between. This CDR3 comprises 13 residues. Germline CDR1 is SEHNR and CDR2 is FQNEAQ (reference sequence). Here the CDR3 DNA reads TGTGCCAGCAGCTTAGGCGAGCGGAATACGCAGTATTTT. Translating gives CASSLGERNTQYF. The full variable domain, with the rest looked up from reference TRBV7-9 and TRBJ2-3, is DTGVSQNPRHKITKRGQNVTFRCDPISEHNRLYWYRQTLGQGPEFLTYFQNEAQLEKSRLLSDRFSAERPKGSFSTLEIQRTEQGDSAMYLCASSLGERNTQYFGPGTRLTVL.

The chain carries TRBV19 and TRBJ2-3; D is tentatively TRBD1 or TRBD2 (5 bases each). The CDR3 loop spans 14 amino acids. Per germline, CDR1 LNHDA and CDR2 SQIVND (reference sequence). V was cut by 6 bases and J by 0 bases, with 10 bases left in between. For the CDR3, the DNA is TGTGCCAGTAGGGGACGGTCGAGCACAGATACGCAGTATTTT. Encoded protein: CASRGRSSTDTQYF. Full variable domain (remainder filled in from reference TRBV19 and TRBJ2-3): DGGITQSPKYLFRKEGQNVTLSCEQNLNHDAMYWYRQDPGQGLRLIYYSQIVNDFQKGDIAEGYSVSREKKESFPLTVTSAQKNPTAFYLCASRGRSSTDTQYFGPGTRLTVL.

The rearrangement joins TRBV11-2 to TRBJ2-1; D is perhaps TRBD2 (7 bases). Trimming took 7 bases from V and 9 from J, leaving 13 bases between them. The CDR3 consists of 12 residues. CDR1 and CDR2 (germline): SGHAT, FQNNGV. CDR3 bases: TGTGCCAGCACCGAGGGGGGGCGTGAGCAGTTCTTC. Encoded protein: CASTEGGREQFF.

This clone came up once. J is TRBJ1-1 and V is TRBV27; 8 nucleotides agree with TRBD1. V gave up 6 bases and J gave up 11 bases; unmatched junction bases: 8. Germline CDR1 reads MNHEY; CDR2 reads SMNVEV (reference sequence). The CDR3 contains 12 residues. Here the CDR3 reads CASRGGQGTAFF. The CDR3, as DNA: TGTGCCAGCAGAGGTGGACAGGGAACGGCTTTCTTT.

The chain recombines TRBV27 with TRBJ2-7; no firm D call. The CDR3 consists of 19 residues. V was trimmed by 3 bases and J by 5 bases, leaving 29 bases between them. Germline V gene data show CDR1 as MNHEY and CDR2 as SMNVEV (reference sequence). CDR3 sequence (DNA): TGTGCCAGCAGTTTCTCCCCGGGTAGACGTAACAAAGGGCTCAACGAGCAGTACTTC. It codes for CASSFSPGRRNKGLNEQYF.